These 18 T cell receptor beta chains were all obtained from the same sample, sequenced in a study of cytomegalovirus exposure and HLA in healthy donors. PCR was performed using 60 Vbeta and 13 Jbeta primers. Sequencing used immunoSEQ multiplex PCR; TCRdb keeps in-frame clones, though not all of them. In the table there are about 65,000 clones, approximately 67% of which are singletons. The sample taken for sequencing was PBMCs. The receptor source for this set is a young man in good health and CMV-seronegative.

This clone showed up just a few times. The J gene is TRBJ1-5, the V gene TRBV6-6, with 7 bases that match TRBD1. The V gene end was trimmed by 3 bases and the J gene end by 3 bases; junction bases not matched to a gene: 8. The CDR3 has 16 residues. In germline, CDR1 is MNHNY, CDR2 SVGAGI (reference sequence). CDR3 in DNA: TGTGCCAGCAGTTATGATAGGGACAGAGACAATCAGCCCCAGCATTTT. This codes for CASSYDRDRDNQPQHF.

The rearrangement joins TRBV5-1 to TRBJ1-1; 8 bases agree with TRBD1. The CDR3 is 14 residues long. Per the germline V gene, CDR1 is SGHRS and CDR2 is YFSETQ. J lost 3 bases, V lost 2 bases, and 3 bases had no gene match. The CDR3 bases are TGCGCCAGCAGCTTAGAGGACAGGGACACTGAAGCTTTCTTT. The encoded protein is CASSLEDRDTEAFF.

DNA of the CDR3: TGTGCCAGCAGCTTAGACAGAAGCACTGAAGCTTTCTTT. Its translation is CASSLDRSTEAFF. V is TRBV7-3 and J is TRBJ1-1, with D possibly TRBD1 on 5 matching bases. CDR1 and CDR2 (germline): SGHTA, FQGTGA. CDR3 length: 13 residues. Trimming cost V 2 bases and J 4 bases, with 8 bases left between them.

The chain combines TRBV5-1 with TRBJ1-6; 10 bases match TRBD1. Losses at the gene ends were 4 bases for V and 3 bases for J; bases not matched to a gene: 7. This CDR3 spans 17 amino acids. Germline-derived CDR1 and CDR2 are SGHRS and YFSETQ. This chain's CDR3 is CASSAGTGVFYNSPLHF. The CDR3 DNA sequence: TGCGCCAGCAGCGCCGGGACAGGGGTTTTCTATAATTCACCCCTCCACTTT.

The chain uses TRBV4-1 and TRBJ1-2; D is possibly TRBD1 (6 bases). The CDR3 covers 15 residues. V lost 0 bases and J 4 bases, leaving 12 bases between the germline ends. CDR1 and CDR2 from the germline V gene are MGHRA and YSYEKL. The CDR3: CASSQDYRVGYGYTF. As DNA, the CDR3 is TGCGCCAGCAGCCAAGACTACAGGGTTGGCTATGGCTACACCTTC.

This clone has only a few counts. CDR3 sequence: CASSMGPAGEQYF. The CDR3 region has the DNA TGTGCCAGTAGTATGGGCCCTGCGGGCGAGCAGTACTTC. This rearrangement joins TRBV19 to TRBJ2-7; weak D call: TRBD2 (5 bases). The CDR3 loop spans 13 amino acids. Germline values: CDR1 LNHDA, CDR2 SQIVND (reference sequence). With 3 bases removed from V and 6 bases from J, the gap between germline ends came to 12 bases.

The CDR3 nucleotides read TGTGCCAGCAGCCTAACAGGGGAGCACGGGGAGCTGTTTTTT. Translating gives CASSLTGEHGELFF. The genes are TRBV7-9 and TRBJ2-2; 7 positions match TRBD1. The CDR3 sequence is 14 residues long. The junction had 7 bases not matched to a gene; V was cut back by 5 bases and J by 7 bases. Germline lookup yields CDR1 SEHNR and CDR2 FQNEAQ (reference sequence). Full variable domain (missing parts from reference TRBV7-9 and TRBJ2-2): DTGVSQNPRHKITKRGQNVTFRCDPISEHNRLYWYRQTLGQGPEFLTYFQNEAQLEKSRLLSDRFSAERPKGSFSTLEIQRTEQGDSAMYLCASSLTGEHGELFFGEGSRLTVL.

This clone was recorded a few times. V is TRBV4-1 and J is TRBJ2-7, with TRBD2 matching over 11 bases. CDR3 length: 18 residues. V shed 5 bases and J 7 bases; nucleotides not matched to a gene: 19. Germline V gene sequence: CDR1 MGHRA, CDR2 YSYEKL. The CDR3 is CASSAMERALAGGREQYF. The CDR3 DNA reads as TGCGCCAGCAGCGCAATGGAGAGAGCCCTAGCGGGGGGAAGGGAGCAGTACTTC.

This chain connects TRBV5-4 to TRBJ2-7; TRBD2 matches at 14 bases. The CDR3 totals 16 residues. The germline gives CDR1 SGHNT, CDR2 YYREEE (reference sequence). V gave up 4 bases and J gave up 2 bases; unmatched junction bases: 5. CDR3 DNA sequence: TGTGCCAGCAGCACGAGACTAGCGGGGGGGGCCTACGAGCAGTACTTC. This translates into CASSTRLAGGAYEQYF.

The chain couples TRBV6-1 to TRBJ2-7, with 10 bases aligning to TRBD1. CDR3 length: 15 residues. Germline V CDR1 and CDR2: MNHNS, SASEGT. V shed 1 base, J shed 7 bases, and the junction held 7 bases outside the gene matches. The chain's CDR3 is CASSEVGTGAWEQYF. Written as DNA, the CDR3 is TGTGCCAGCAGTGAAGTTGGGACAGGGGCGTGGGAGCAGTACTTC.

This chain links TRBV6-1 with TRBJ2-5, with 7 nucleotides matching TRBD2. The DNA end lines up better with TRBJ2-7; the J call may be wrong. The CDR3 totals 14 residues. The germline V gene has CDR1 MNHNS and CDR2 SASEGT. In nucleotides, the CDR3 is TGTGCCAGCAGTGATTTTGGGGAGGGCTACGAGCAGTACTTC. It codes for CASSDFGEGYEQYF.

The chain carries TRBV19 and TRBJ2-7; 7 nucleotides match TRBD1. Trimming at V came to 9 bases and at J to 0 bases, leaving 5 bases not matched to a gene. The germline V gene encodes CDR1 LNHDA and CDR2 SQIVND (reference sequence). The CDR3 runs 13 residues. This CDR3 reads CASRDSLSYEQYF. CDR3 in DNA: TGTGCCAGCCGGGACAGCCTCTCCTACGAGCAGTACTTC.

This clone was observed a handful of times. J is TRBJ2-2 and V is TRBV5-1, with D perhaps matching TRBD1 (5 bases). With 0 bases removed from V and 9 bases from J, the gap between germline ends came to 6 bases. Germline loops: CDR1 SGHRS, CDR2 YFSETQ. This CDR3 is built from 12 residues. Written as DNA, the CDR3 is TGCGCCAGCAGCTTGGCAGGGTGGGAGCTGTTTTTT. Its translation is CASSLAGWELFF.

The rearrangement uses TRBV7-3 and TRBJ2-2; possibly TRBD1 for D (5 bases). Germline V lookup: CDR1 SGHTA, CDR2 FQGTGA. With 6 bases removed from V and 4 bases from J, the gap between germline ends came to 18 bases. The CDR3 is made up of 16 amino acids. DNA of the CDR3: TGTGCCAGCAGGCGAAGGGGCCCTGGGGCCACCGGGGAGCTGTTTTTT. It yields the protein CASRRRGPGATGELFF. Based on the CDR3 plus reference TRBV7-3 and TRBJ2-2, the full variable domain is GAGVSQTPSNKVTEKGKYVELRCDPISGHTALYWYRQSLGQGPEFLIYFQGTGAADDSGLPNDRFFAVRPEGSVSTLKIQRTERGDSAVYLCASRRRGPGATGELFFGEGSRLTVL.

The chain's CDR3 is CASSPTGGNQPQHF. The CDR3 DNA reads as TGTGCCAGCTCACCGACAGGGGGCAATCAGCCCCAGCATTTT. The chain recombines TRBV18 with TRBJ1-5; 8 nucleotides line up with TRBD1. The CDR3 spans 14 residues. The V and J ends lost 3 bases and 2 bases, in that order; junction bases with no gene match: 0. Germline lookup yields CDR1 KGHSH and CDR2 LQKENI.

V and J are TRBV2 and TRBJ2-6; TRBD1 aligns across 8 bases. This CDR3 region has 17 residues. Trimming at V came to 6 bases and at J to 0 bases, leaving 7 bases not matched to a gene. Germline assignment: CDR1 SNHLY and CDR2 FYNNEI. The CDR3 spells CASSRDRIDSGANVLTF. The DNA of the CDR3 is TGTGCCAGCAGCCGGGACAGGATTGACTCTGGGGCCAACGTCCTGACTTTC.

To note about this clone: Relative to the germline gene, one junction end is altered; a read error may explain this. This sequence joins TRBV5-1 and TRBJ1-1; D not resolved. This CDR3 is built from 13 residues. Germline V gene sequence: CDR1 SGHRS, CDR2 YFSETQ. CDR3: CASSITQYTKAFF. Written as DNA, the CDR3 is TGCGCCAGCAGCATTACCCAGTACACTAAAGCTTTCTTT.

The V call is TRBV7-2, the J call TRBJ2-3; D perhaps matches TRBD2 (5 bases). The CDR3 covers 14 residues. From germline, CDR1 is SGHTA and CDR2 FQGNSA. Trimming removed 5 bases from V and 3 bases from J, with 12 bases in between. CDR3 sequence reads: CASSEGLSTDTQYF. The CDR3 coding sequence is TGTGCCAGCAGCGAAGGACTTTCTACAGATACGCAGTATTTT.